This TCR beta chain was recorded in a study of patients and donors after allogeneic stem cell transplantation. Using its own MiXCR run on the RT-PCR reads, TCRdb lists one record per CDR3 protein. The sample lists about 960,000 distinct CDR3 sequences; about a sixth were seen once. In germline, CDR1 is WSHSY, CDR2 SAAADI. Trimming removed 1 base at V and 4 bases at J, with 13 bases between. This CDR3 is built from 15 residues. Sequenced material: blood, either unsorted or a sorted T cell fraction (not recorded which). The sequence came from a human donor who was either an allogeneic HSCT recipient or a stem cell or donor lymphocyte infusion donor (not recorded which). It is not recorded whose cells these are; they may come from a transplant donor. V gene TRBV10-2 combines with J gene TRBJ1-1; tentatively, D is TRBD1 (5 bases). CDR3 DNA sequence: TGCGCCAGCAGTGAGTTGCTGAAGGGGTTCACTGAAGCTTTCTTT. This sequence encodes CASSELLKGFTEAFF.